This entry lists 10 T cell receptor gamma chains sequenced from one sample in a study of Vδ1+ human thymocytes. Findings of the study overall: In the thymus, TRG and TRD repertoires looked highly polyclonal with Gaussian CDR3 lengths.

Sequences come from RNA converted to cDNA by reverse transcription. Pooled V-gene forward primers with one constant-region reverse primer generated the CDR3 amplicons by multiplex PCR. TCRdb re-called clones from the multiplex PCR reads via CATT. The data show tens of thousands of gamma-chain clones, more than 15% seen once. Their recognized antigens are unknown. The sample taken for sequencing was Vdelta1+ gamma-delta thymocytes from the thymus. As for subset: FACS-sorted CD3+ TCRalphabeta- TCRVdelta1+ TCRVdelta2- thymocytes. These receptors came from a boy under two years old who had congenital heart surgery.

This clone was counted between two and nine times. V usage is TRGV9 and J usage is TRGJ1 or TRGJ2. Germline lookup yields CDR1 GITISATS and CDR2 ISYDGTV (reference sequence). This CDR3 comprises 12 residues. V trimming: 3 bases; J trimming: 11 bases; junction bases outside the gene matches: 10. The CDR3 region has the DNA TGTGCCTTGTGGGAGCCGCAGGGAGAGAAACTCTTT. Translated: CALWEPQGEKLF.

This clone was picked up a small number of times. The genes are TRGV2 and TRGJ1 or TRGJ2. Germline assignment: CDR1 EGSNGY and CDR2 YDSYNSKV. The CDR3 runs to 11 residues. The V segment lost 0 bases and the J segment 12 bases; nucleotides outside the gene matches: 5. The CDR3 DNA follows: TGTGCCACCTGGGACGGGTCGGGGAAACTCTTT. Translated: CATWDGSGKLF.

The rearrangement links TRGV9 to TRGJ1 or TRGJ2. The CDR3 is made up of 13 amino acids. Germline loops: CDR1 GITISATS, CDR2 ISYDGTV (reference sequence). V lost 3 bases, J lost 7 bases, and 9 bases stayed unmatched. The CDR3 bases are TGTGCCTTGTGGGAGTTGGACGAGTATAAGAAACTCTTT. Protein sequence: CALWELDEYKKLF.

This clone was counted between two and nine times. This chain links TRGV2 with TRGJ1 or TRGJ2. The CDR3 is made up of 12 amino acids. The V and J ends lost 2 bases and 12 bases, in that order; junction bases with no gene match: 10. Germline V gives CDR1 EGSNGY, CDR2 YDSYNSKV. As DNA, the CDR3 is TGTGCCACCTGGGACGCCCACCAAGCGAAACTCTTT. Encoded protein: CATWDAHQAKLF.

In regard to this clone: This sample also contains other DNA sequences that code for the same CDR3. The gene calls are TRGV2 and TRGJ1 or TRGJ2. Germline values: CDR1 EGSNGY, CDR2 YDSYNSKV. V was clipped by 0 bases and J by 2 bases; unmatched bases: 4. This CDR3 has 14 residues. CDR3 amino acids: CATWDGRDYYKKLF. The CDR3 DNA follows: TGTGCCACCTGGGACGGGCGAGATTATTATAAGAAACTCTTT.

The chain couples TRGV4 to TRGJ1 or TRGJ2. The ends lost 2 bases at V and 10 bases at J; junction bases unmatched: 14. The germline gives CDR1 EGSTGY, CDR2 YDSYTSSV. This CDR3 has 14 residues. CDR3 protein: CATWDVWGGGKKLF. The CDR3 nucleotides are TGTGCCACCTGGGATGTCTGGGGGGGGGGGAAGAAACTCTTT.

V gene TRGV9 combines with J gene TRGJ1 or TRGJ2. Germline CDR1 is GITISATS and CDR2 is ISYDGTV (reference sequence). The ends lost 0 bases at V and 6 bases at J; junction bases unmatched: 8. The CDR3 runs 14 residues. The chain's CDR3 is CALWEVPACYKKLF. CDR3 sequence (DNA): TGTGCCTTGTGGGAGGTGCCGGCCTGTTATAAGAAACTCTTT.

Comments on this clone: Different DNA sequences within this sample yield the same CDR3. The chain couples TRGV5 to TRGJ1 or TRGJ2. The CDR3 has 15 amino acids. J gave up 3 bases and V 0 bases, and 8 bases lay outside the gene matches. CDR1 VINAFY and CDR2 YDVSNSKD come from the germline V gene. CDR3 coding DNA: TGTGCCACCTGGGACAGGCCCGGCCTTTATTATAAGAAACTCTTT. It translates to CATWDRPGLYYKKLF.

This clone has just a few counts. The chain has TRGV4 and TRGJ1 or TRGJ2. Germline trimming cut 6 bases from V and 12 bases from J; bases unmatched to any gene: 5. CDR3 length equals 9 residues. From germline, CDR1 is EGSTGY and CDR2 YDSYTSSV. DNA for the CDR3: TGTGCCACCTGGTTCAGGAAACTCTTT. As protein: CATWFRKLF.

This clone was found a few times. The chain joins TRGV4 to TRGJ1 or TRGJ2. Germline-derived CDR1 and CDR2 are EGSTGY and YDSYTSSV. There are 12 residues in the CDR3. V was pared by 3 bases and J by 11 bases, with 10 bases of the junction left unmatched. DNA for the CDR3: TGTGCCACCTGGGATCCTTCATTGGAGAAACTCTTT. It specifies CATWDPSLEKLF.